One and the same sample provided the 23 T cell receptor beta chains below, sequenced in a study of blood T cell repertoires in COVID-19. This table comes from immunoSEQ multiplex PCR, and its TCRdb copy is limited to in-frame clones, with some not included. The sample includes fewer than 300,000 clones, approximately 87% seen only once; the top ten take over 2%. Sequencing was carried out using peripheral blood. The receptors originated from a woman aged 45-59 years with acute or convalescent COVID-19.

J is TRBJ2-5 and V is TRBV19; 11 bases align to TRBD1. There are 15 residues in the CDR3. Germline loops: CDR1 LNHDA, CDR2 SQIVND (reference sequence). J gave up 4 bases and V 5 bases, and 6 bases lay outside the gene matches. CDR3 coding DNA: TGTGCCAGTAGTTTTCGGACAGGGGGCCGAGAGACCCAGTACTTC. It translates to CASSFRTGGRETQYF.

This clone has a single count. The J gene is TRBJ1-4, the V gene TRBV18; D unclear. CDR3 size: 14 residues. Trimming left V 3 bases short and J 0 bases short, with 5 bases between. Per the germline V gene, CDR1 is KGHSH and CDR2 is LQKENI. The DNA of the CDR3 is TGTGCCAGCTCACCTCTTGCAACTAATGAAAAACTGTTTTTT. Its protein product is CASSPLATNEKLFF.

The rearrangement joins TRBV5-4 to TRBJ2-5, with 7 bases fitting TRBD1. Germline assignment: CDR1 SGHNT and CDR2 YYREEE (reference sequence). The V and J ends lost 4 bases and 1 base, in that order; junction bases with no gene match: 13. The CDR3 has 17 residues. The CDR3 is CASSGSTGVTFQETQYF. CDR3 in DNA: TGTGCCAGCAGCGGAAGTACAGGGGTAACGTTCCAAGAGACCCAGTACTTC.

The rearrangement links TRBV18 to TRBJ2-4, with D perhaps TRBD2 (5 bases). Per germline, CDR1 KGHSH and CDR2 LQKENI. Trimming shortened V by 5 bases and J by 6 bases, and 17 bases separated the two germline ends. The CDR3 covers 15 residues. The CDR3 DNA follows: TGTGCCAGCTCAGCTACTTCGGACTCAAGAAACATTCAGTACTTC. This encodes CASSATSDSRNIQYF.

The chain is built from TRBV27 and TRBJ2-7; tentative D call: TRBD1 (6 bases). Germline assignment: CDR1 MNHEY and CDR2 SMNVEV (reference sequence). The germline V and J ends were trimmed by 6 bases and 4 bases, with 16 bases remaining between them. The CDR3 runs to 14 residues. For the CDR3, the DNA is TGTGCCAGCAGCCGGGGACACGATTTTTACGAGCAGTACTTC. It translates to CASSRGHDFYEQYF.

The chain couples TRBV19 to TRBJ2-5; 15 positions match TRBD2. V lost 8 bases and J lost 1; bases outside the gene matches: 11. Germline V lookup: CDR1 LNHDA, CDR2 SQIVND (reference sequence). The CDR3 is made up of 18 amino acids. The DNA of the CDR3 is TGTGCCAGTGGGCCGGGACTAGCGGGAGGCAAACCCCAAGAGACCCAGTACTTC. This gives the protein CASGPGLAGGKPQETQYF.

The chain recombines TRBV6-5 with TRBJ2-3; TRBD1 might be the D (6 bases). The ends were cut back, 6 bases at V and 2 bases at J, with 15 bases in the middle. CDR3 size: 15 residues. CDR1 is MNHEY, CDR2 SVGAGI, per germline. CDR3: CASRPGQPYTDTQYF. Written as DNA, the CDR3 is TGTGCCAGCAGACCAGGACAGCCTTACACAGATACGCAGTATTTT.

The chain employs TRBV15 and TRBJ1-5; no clear D gene. This CDR3 comprises 15 residues. Germline assignment: CDR1 LNHNV and CDR2 YYDKDF (reference sequence). V lost 3 bases and J 1 base, leaving 10 bases between the germline ends. As DNA, the CDR3 is TGTGCCACCAGCAGGGGGAGAGGAAGCAATCAGCCCCAGCATTTT. The encoded protein is CATSRGRGSNQPQHF.

V gene TRBV7-9 combines with J gene TRBJ2-7; a possible D gene is TRBD1 (6 bases). The CDR3 is 18 amino acids. The V end was cut by 5 bases, the J end by 2 bases, with 25 bases between. CDR1 is SEHNR, CDR2 FQNEAQ, per germline (reference sequence). DNA of the CDR3: TGTGCCAGCAGCCCCCCCCGGGGCGACAGGCCGTTTCCCTACGAGCAGTACTTC. Residues: CASSPPRGDRPFPYEQYF.

V and J are TRBV28 and TRBJ1-6, with 9 bases lining up with TRBD1. J was trimmed by 10 bases and V by 6 bases; bases with no gene match: 13. The CDR3 spans 16 residues. CDR1 and CDR2 from the germline V gene are MDHEN and SYDVKM. CDR3 DNA: TGTGCCAGCAGGAGGACCGGGACAGGGAGTAGGTCACCCCTCCACTTT. Translating it yields CASRRTGTGSRSPLHF. Based on the CDR3 plus reference TRBV28 and TRBJ1-6, the full variable domain is DVKVTQSSRYLVKRTGEKVFLECVQDMDHENMFWYRQDPGLGLRLIYFSYDVKMKEKGDIPEGYSVSREKKERFSLILESASTNQTSMYLCASRRTGTGSRSPLHFGNGTRLTVT.

The chain links TRBV3-1 (or the pseudogene TRBV3-2) to TRBJ2-5; tentative D call: TRBD2 (5 bases). CDR1 and CDR2 from the germline V gene are LGHDT and YNNKEL (reference sequence). V was pared by 2 bases and J by 5 bases, with 12 bases between. The CDR3 consists of 14 residues. CDR3 residues: CASSQRQTGETQYF. Here the CDR3 DNA reads TGTGCCAGCAGCCAACGGCAGACGGGGGAGACCCAGTACTTC.

The chain recombines TRBV7-2 with TRBJ2-4; 9 nucleotides agree with TRBD2. In germline, CDR1 is SGHTA, CDR2 FQGNSA. CDR3 length equals 18 residues. Trimming cost V 4 bases and J 7 bases; bases outside gene matches: 17. The CDR3 loop reads CASSWRGGGRAGGNIQYF. The CDR3 bases are TGTGCCAGCAGCTGGCGGGGAGGCGGGAGGGCAGGGGGGAACATTCAGTACTTC.

V usage is TRBV28 and J usage is TRBJ1-3, with D possibly TRBD1 on 5 matching bases. Trimming pared 8 bases from V and 2 bases from J, leaving 10 bases between. The CDR3 contains 13 residues. The V gene's germline CDR1 is MDHEN and CDR2 SYDVKM. The CDR3 nucleotides are TGTGCCAGCGGCGGGGACGCTGGAAACACCATATATTTT. The encoded protein is CASGGDAGNTIYF.

The chain joins TRBV28 to TRBJ2-7, with D perhaps matching TRBD1 (6 bases). Trimming cost V 10 bases and J 5 bases, with 18 bases left between them. The germline CDR1 and CDR2 sequences are MDHEN and SYDVKM. This CDR3 comprises 13 residues. The CDR3 protein is CATSGANRDEQYF. CDR3 bases: TGTGCCACCTCAGGGGCCAACCGGGACGAGCAGTACTTC.

In its sample, this clone was seen once. V usage is TRBV29-1 and J usage is TRBJ1-1; TRBD1 might be the D (6 bases). The V end was cut by 5 bases, the J end by 1 base, with 11 bases between. CDR3 length: 13 amino acids. The germline CDR1 and CDR2 sequences are SQVTM and ANQGSEA. The CDR3: CSVHRVGNTEAFF. The CDR3 DNA follows: TGCAGCGTTCACAGGGTGGGGAACACTGAAGCTTTCTTT. Drawing the rest from reference TRBV29-1 and TRBJ1-1, the complete variable domain is SAVISQKPSRDICQRGTSLTIQCQVDSQVTMMFWYRQQPGQSLTLIATANQGSEATYESGFVIDKFPISRPNLTFSTLTVSNMSPEDSSIYLCSVHRVGNTEAFFGQGTRLTVV.

In its sample, this clone was seen once. The chain has TRBV12-3 or TRBV12-4 and TRBJ2-5; 8 bases align to TRBD2. CDR3 length: 13 amino acids. V lost 6 bases, J lost 4 bases, and 4 bases stayed unmatched. CDR3 region: CASSGTRGETQYF. In DNA, the CDR3 is TGTGCCAGCAGCGGGACTAGGGGAGAGACCCAGTACTTC.

The rearrangement links TRBV10-3 to TRBJ2-1; 8 bases align to TRBD2. In germline, CDR1 is ENHRY, CDR2 SYGVKD. The V gene end was trimmed by 6 bases and the J gene end by 9 bases; junction bases not matched to a gene: 10. CDR3 length: 14 amino acids. CDR3 amino acids: CAIREAGVPGEQFF. The CDR3, as DNA: TGTGCCATCAGAGAAGCGGGAGTCCCAGGTGAGCAGTTCTTC.

The rearrangement uses TRBV6-5 and TRBJ1-1, with D hard to call. The CDR3 is 15 amino acids. V was cut by 2 bases and J by 4 bases, with 14 bases left in between. Per the germline V gene, CDR1 is MNHEY and CDR2 is SVGAGI. CDR3 nucleotide sequence: TGTGCCAGCAGTTACCAAAACATGGCGGGCACTGAAGCTTTCTTT. Its protein is CASSYQNMAGTEAFF.

A few counts support this clone. The chain carries TRBV25-1 and TRBJ1-5, with 7 bases that match TRBD1. The V gene's germline CDR1 is MGHDK and CDR2 SYGVNS. V was pared by 3 bases and J by 3 bases, with 5 bases of the junction left unmatched. The CDR3 sequence is 15 residues long. Here the CDR3 DNA reads TGTGCCAGCAGTGACGGGGGACAGCCCAATCAGCCCCAGCATTTT. Encoded protein: CASSDGGQPNQPQHF.

This chain joins TRBV19 and TRBJ2-1, with D maybe TRBD2 (6 bases). This CDR3 is 17 amino acids long. Germline V gene lookup returns CDR1 LNHDA and CDR2 SQIVND (reference sequence). Trimming left V 3 bases short and J 1 base short, with 16 bases between. The CDR3 loop reads CASSIDTGTPSYNEQFF. The DNA of the CDR3 is TGTGCCAGTAGTATCGACACCGGGACTCCATCCTACAATGAGCAGTTCTTC.

The chain recombines TRBV27 with TRBJ2-1, with 11 nucleotides matching TRBD2. Germline V gives CDR1 MNHEY, CDR2 SMNVEV (reference sequence). The CDR3 consists of 15 residues. With 2 bases clipped from V and 10 bases from J, the junction kept 7 bases outside the gene matches. The CDR3 here is CASSLGTSGALEQFF. The DNA of the CDR3 is TGTGCCAGCAGTTTAGGGACTAGCGGAGCCTTGGAGCAGTTCTTC.

This clone was counted only a few times. The chain carries TRBV3-1 (or the pseudogene TRBV3-2) and TRBJ2-7; D gene ambiguous. The CDR3 totals 15 residues. Trimming removed 4 bases from V and 4 bases from J, with 17 bases in between. Germline loops: CDR1 LGHDT, CDR2 YNNKEL (reference sequence). The CDR3 loop reads CASSPAASPRYEQYF. For the CDR3, the DNA is TGTGCCAGCAGCCCTGCAGCGAGCCCTAGGTACGAGCAGTACTTC.

The chain combines TRBV12-3 or TRBV12-4 with TRBJ1-5, with TRBD1 identical over 7 bases. The V segment lost 6 bases and the J segment 5 bases; nucleotides outside the gene matches: 4. The CDR3 has 13 amino acids. The CDR3: CASSQTGDQPQHF. The DNA for the CDR3 is TGTGCCAGCAGCCAAACAGGGGATCAGCCCCAGCATTTT.